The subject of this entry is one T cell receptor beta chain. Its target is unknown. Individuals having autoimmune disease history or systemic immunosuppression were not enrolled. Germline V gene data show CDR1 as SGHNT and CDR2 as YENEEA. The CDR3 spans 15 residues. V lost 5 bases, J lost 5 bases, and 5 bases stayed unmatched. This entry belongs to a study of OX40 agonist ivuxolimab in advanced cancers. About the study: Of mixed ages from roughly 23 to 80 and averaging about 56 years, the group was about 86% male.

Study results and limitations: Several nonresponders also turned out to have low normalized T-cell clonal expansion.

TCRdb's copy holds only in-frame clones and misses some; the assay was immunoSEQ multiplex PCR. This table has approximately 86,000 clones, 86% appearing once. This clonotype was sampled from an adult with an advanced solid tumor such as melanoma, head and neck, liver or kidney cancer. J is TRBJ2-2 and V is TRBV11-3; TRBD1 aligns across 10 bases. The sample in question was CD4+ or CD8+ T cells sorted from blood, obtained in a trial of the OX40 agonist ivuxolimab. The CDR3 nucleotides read TGTGCCAGCAGCCCGGGACAGGGGCGTACCGGGGAGCTGTTTTTT. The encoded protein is CASSPGQGRTGELFF.